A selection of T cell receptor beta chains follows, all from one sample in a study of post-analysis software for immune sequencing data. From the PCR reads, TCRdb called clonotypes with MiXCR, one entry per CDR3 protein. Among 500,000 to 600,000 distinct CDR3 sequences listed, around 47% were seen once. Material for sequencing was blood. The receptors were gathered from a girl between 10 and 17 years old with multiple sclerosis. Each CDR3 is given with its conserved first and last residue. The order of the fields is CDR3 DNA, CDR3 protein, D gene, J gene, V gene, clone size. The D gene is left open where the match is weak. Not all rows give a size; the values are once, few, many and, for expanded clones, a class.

TGTGCCAGCAGCTTCGGACACCTCTATGGCTACACCTTC | CASSFGHLYGYTF | NA | TRBJ1-2 | TRBV7-4 | few
TGCAGCGGGACTAGCGTTAACAATGAGCAGTTCTTC | CSGTSVNNEQFF | TRBD2 | TRBJ2-1 | TRBV29-1 | NA
TGTGCCAGCAGCTTAGCCGGATCGGCAGAGAACTCCTACAATGAGCAGTTCTTC | CASSLAGSAENSYNEQFF | NA | TRBJ2-1 | TRBV7-2 | few
TGTGCCAGCAGTTTACGTCGGGGGCGGGAGACCCAGTACTTC | CASSLRRGRETQYF | NA | TRBJ2-5 | TRBV7-8 | many
TGTGCCAGCAGCCCGGGCCTCAATGAGCAGTTCTTC | CASSPGLNEQFF | NA | TRBJ2-1 | TRBV12-3/TRBV12-4 | few
TGTGCCAGCAGTCAAGAGCCGGGGGGCTCCTACAATGAGCAGTTCTTC | CASSQEPGGSYNEQFF | TRBD2 | TRBJ2-1 | TRBV6-1 | many
TGTGCCAGCAGCCCCGGGACCAGCCAAGAGACCCAGTACTTC | CASSPGTSQETQYF | NA | TRBJ2-5 | TRBV9 | many
TGTGCCAGCAGAGCAGGGGGCACGTCGAATGAGCAGTTCTTC | CASRAGGTSNEQFF | TRBD1 | TRBJ2-1 | TRBV7-2 | NA
TGTGCCAGCAAACTAGGGCACGGGACAGGGTTCTACGAGCAGTACTTC | CASKLGHGTGFYEQYF | TRBD1 | TRBJ2-7 | TRBV27 | NA
TGCAGTGCACCCACCGACAGCCACGAAGATACGCAGTATTTT | CSAPTDSHEDTQYF | NA | TRBJ2-3 | TRBV20-1 | few
TGTGCCAGCAGTGCGCTACTCCAAGAGACCCAGTACTTC | CASSALLQETQYF | NA | TRBJ2-5 | TRBV12-3/TRBV12-4 | few
TGCGCCAGCAGCCGGACAGACAATGAGCAGTTCTTC | CASSRTDNEQFF | NA | TRBJ2-1 | TRBV5-1 | NA
TGTGCCAGCAGCCCCTATGGCGGGGGGACGAACACTGAAGCTTTCTTT | CASSPYGGGTNTEAFF | NA | TRBJ1-1 | TRBV7-2 | NA
TGCAGTGCCCTCCCGCCGACTAGCGGCACCAACGAGCAGTACTTC | CSALPPTSGTNEQYF | TRBD2 | TRBJ2-7 | TRBV20-1 | NA
TGCAGTGCCCGGGGGGACAGGGGGAGGGGTGAGCAGTTCTTC | CSARGDRGRGEQFF | TRBD1 | TRBJ2-1 | TRBV20-1 | NA
TGCGCCAGCAACCCTGCCGGGACAGGGGCTGCAGGCGAGCAGTACTTC | CASNPAGTGAAGEQYF | TRBD1 | TRBJ2-7 | TRBV5-1 | NA
TGTGCCAGCAGCTTACGTTCCTTAGCGGGAACGGAGACCCAGTACTTC | CASSLRSLAGTETQYF | TRBD2 | TRBJ2-5 | TRBV7-8 | NA
TGTGCCAGCAGCTTAAGTACTAGCGGTTCGTACAATGAGCAGTTCTTC | CASSLSTSGSYNEQFF | TRBD2 | TRBJ2-1 | TRBV7-3 | NA
TGCAGTGCTAGGTTTGACAATGAGCAGTTCTTC | CSARFDNEQFF | NA | TRBJ2-1 | TRBV20-1 | few
TGCAGTGCTAGAGTGGGACTAGCGGGAGGGTCCTTATACAATGAGCAGTTCTTC | CSARVGLAGGSLYNEQFF | TRBD2 | TRBJ2-1 | TRBV20-1 | NA
TGTGCCAGCAGTCCATGGCCCGGGGGAGGGGGATTGAGCAATCAGCCCCAGCATTTT | CASSPWPGGGGLSNQPQHF | NA | TRBJ1-5 | TRBV27 | NA
TGTGCCAGCAGTGAAGCAACGGGGGGTCAGCCCCAGCATTTT | CASSEATGGQPQHF | NA | TRBJ1-5 | TRBV6-1 | few
TGTGCCAGCAGCTTAGTTGAGGGGGCGAGGTACGAGCAGTACTTC | CASSLVEGARYEQYF | TRBD1 | TRBJ2-7 | TRBV7-2 | NA
TGCGCCAGCAGCCAAGAAGGCTCTTTGGGCTACACCTTC | CASSQEGSLGYTF | NA | TRBJ1-2 | TRBV5-1 | NA
TGTGCCAGCAGTTTCCCGGGACAGGGTCTTAGCACAGATACGCAGTATTTT | CASSFPGQGLSTDTQYF | TRBD1 | TRBJ2-3 | TRBV6-6 | few
TGTGCCAGCAGCCGGAATCCCCCCCGGGACAGGGGCTCCTACGAGCAGTACTTC | CASSRNPPRDRGSYEQYF | TRBD1 | TRBJ2-7 | TRBV11-2 | NA
TGTGCCAGCAGCTTGGCCGGGACACATCCTGAGCAGTTCTTC | CASSLAGTHPEQFF | NA | TRBJ2-1 | TRBV7-9 | NA
TGCGCCAGCAGCCCAACGGACAGGGACCTCTACGAGCAGTACTTC | CASSPTDRDLYEQYF | TRBD1 | TRBJ2-7 | TRBV5-1 | few
TGTGCCAGCTCACAGGGCAGAAAATCCTACGAGCAGTACTTC | CASSQGRKSYEQYF | NA | TRBJ2-7 | TRBV18 | NA
TGTGCCTCAAATGGACAGGGAGGAGATACGCAGTATTTT | CASNGQGGDTQYF | TRBD1 | TRBJ2-3 | TRBV10-3 | NA
TGTGCCATCAAAGAAAACTCTCAGGCGGAGACCCAGTACTTC | CAIKENSQAETQYF | NA | TRBJ2-5 | TRBV10-3 | NA
TGCGCCAGCCGAACCTATAGCACAGATACGCAGTATTTT | CASRTYSTDTQYF | NA | TRBJ2-3 | TRBV5-1 | few
TGCAGTGCTAGTAGTAATGGGCTAGCGGGTATGTCCTACAATGAGCAGTACTTC | CSASSNGLAGMSYNEQYF | TRBD2 | TRBJ2-7 | TRBV20-1 | NA
TGTGCCAGCAGTAGCGGGGGGGTCGGAACCGGGGAGCTGTTTTTT | CASSSGGVGTGELFF | TRBD2 | TRBJ2-2 | TRBV6-6 | few
TGTGCCAGCAGTTTAGGTAGACGGACGACGGACGCGGACTATGGCTACACCTTC | CASSLGRRTTDADYGYTF | NA | TRBJ1-2 | TRBV12-3/TRBV12-4 | NA
TGTGCCAGCAGCTCGGGACTAGCGGTGAACTACGAGCAGTACTTC | CASSSGLAVNYEQYF | TRBD2 | TRBJ2-7 | TRBV7-9 | NA
TGTGCCAGCTCACCATGGGCAGAGAACAATGAGCAGTTCTTC | CASSPWAENNEQFF | NA | TRBJ2-1 | TRBV18 | few
TGCGCCAGCAGCTTCCAGGGGGGCAAAAACATTCAGTACTTC | CASSFQGGKNIQYF | NA | TRBJ2-4 | TRBV5-1 | NA
TGCGCCAGCAGCTTGCCTAACGCCGGGGGGGCCGCTTTCTTT | CASSLPNAGGAAFF | NA | TRBJ1-1 | TRBV5-1 | NA
TGTGCCAGCAGCCCAGGGAGTTCACCCCTCCACTTT | CASSPGSSPLHF | NA | TRBJ1-6 | TRBV7-9 | NA
TGCAGTGCTCGAAAGAGGGACACCTATTGGGGAGGCGAGCAGTACTTC | CSARKRDTYWGGEQYF | NA | TRBJ2-7 | TRBV20-1 | NA
TGCGCCAGCAGCCCACTAGCAATGGGGGGGGTCGATGAGCAGTTCTTC | CASSPLAMGGVDEQFF | TRBD2 | TRBJ2-1 | TRBV5-1 | NA
TGCGCCAGCAGCTTGGGCCTCCTAGCGGGGCTGAGCACAGATACGCAGTATTTT | CASSLGLLAGLSTDTQYF | TRBD2 | TRBJ2-3 | TRBV5-1 | NA
TGCAGTGCTAGTTTAGTCGATGAGCAGTTCTTC | CSASLVDEQFF | NA | TRBJ2-1 | TRBV20-1 | NA
TGTGCCAGCAGCTTGTGGCAGTACAATGAGCAGTTCTTC | CASSLWQYNEQFF | NA | TRBJ2-1 | TRBV5-6 | NA
TGTGCCAGCAGTTACGGATACAAAACAGGTTCTCGGAAGGAGCAGTACTTC | CASSYGYKTGSRKEQYF | NA | TRBJ2-5 | TRBV6-2/TRBV6-3 | NA